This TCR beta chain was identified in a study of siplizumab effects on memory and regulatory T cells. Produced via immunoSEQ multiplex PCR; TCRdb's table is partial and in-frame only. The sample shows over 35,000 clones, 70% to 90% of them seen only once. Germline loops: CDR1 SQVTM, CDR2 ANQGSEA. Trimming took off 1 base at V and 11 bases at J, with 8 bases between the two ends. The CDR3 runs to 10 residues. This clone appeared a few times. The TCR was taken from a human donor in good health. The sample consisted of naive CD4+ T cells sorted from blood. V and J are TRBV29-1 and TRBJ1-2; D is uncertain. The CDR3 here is CSVEGEAYTF. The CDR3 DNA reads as TGCAGCGTTGAAGGGGAAGCTTACACCTTC.